This T cell receptor (beta chain) was identified during a study of cytomegalovirus exposure and HLA in healthy donors. PCR used 60 Vbeta primers and 13 Jbeta primers. As originally analysed: As a later analysis found, there were about 80 million unique TCR beta chains, of which some 9.9 million were shared. Clones were sequenced by immunoSEQ multiplex PCR, and TCRdb holds only the in-frame ones, with some missing. V, J and clone size reflect that table, while D and trimming were determined from the DNA. The sample yields around 150,000 clones, more than 75% seen once. The CDR3 totals 13 residues. CDR1 MNHEY and CDR2 SMNVEV come from the germline V gene (reference sequence). V shed 8 bases and J shed 3 bases, with 8 bases lying between them.

Input material: PBMCs. The chain couples TRBV27 to TRBJ2-6; D remains ambiguous. The TCR sequence derives from a woman aged 35 to 49 in good health and CMV-seronegative. The CDR3 DNA reads as TGTGCCAGCGGTGTTAGTGGGGCCAACGTCCTGACTTTC. Its translation is CASGVSGANVLTF.